This T cell receptor (beta chain) was sequenced during a study of OX40 agonist ivuxolimab in advanced cancers. For the wider study: The costimulatory receptor OX40 (CD134) was targeted by ivuxolimab, a fully human IgG2 agonistic monoclonal antibody. Intravenous ivuxolimab was administered to patients every 2 weeks at six dose levels: 0.01, 0.1, 0.3, 1.5, 3 and 10 mg/kg. Among the roughly 52 dose-escalation patients, 19 had hepatocellular carcinoma, some 15 melanoma, 9 renal cell carcinoma and 9 head and neck cancer. In the dose-escalation cohort, 75% to 85% of patients were male, and the mean age was around 60 years with a range of roughly 20 to 85. Prior anti-PD-1, anti-PD-L1 or anti-CTLA-4 therapy was permitted, and checkpoint inhibitors had been received by more than 35% of dose-escalation patients. Partial responses occurred in three dose-escalation patients, of whom one had hepatocellular carcinoma and two had cutaneous melanoma. The point of sequencing TCRbeta in the periphery was to test whether ivuxolimab changed TCR sequence diversity and drove clonal T-cell expansion. The paper reports the monotherapy dose-escalation portion (N = 52 patients) of the phase I ivuxolimab trial.

Patients with autoimmune disease history or receiving systemic immunosuppression were excluded from the trial. Peripheral blood for TCR sequencing was collected from all dose cohorts at baseline, on cycle 4 day 1, and on cycle 7 day 1. The samples were drawn from a first-in-human, open-label, multicenter phase I dose-escalation trial of ivuxolimab. The trial enrolled adults with locally advanced or metastatic head and neck squamous cell, hepatocellular, melanoma or renal cell carcinoma. Before TCR sequencing, CD4+ T cells and CD8+ T cells from peripheral blood were sorted into separate populations. To note about this clone: The antigen this receptor binds is unknown. Base qualities were left out, and no much larger clone turns up one base away.

What the work shows at the level of the full study, not this receptor alone: At doses of 0.1 to 3.0 mg/kg, clonal expansion of both CD4+ and CD8+ blood T cells was observed from baseline to week 6. Which antigens the clonally expanded peripheral T cells were specific for was not determined. Partial responders in the 0.1-3.0 mg/kg groups had among the lowest normalized peripheral clonal expansion, especially among CD8+ T cells. Low levels of normalized T-cell clonal expansion were also shown by some nonresponding patients. After ivuxolimab, CD8+ T cells had more expanded clones than CD4+ T cells on average.

Clipping removes 5 bases from V and 1 base from J, with 4 as the unmatched junction base count. From cysteine to phenylalanine, the CDR3 is 14 amino acids long. Just CDR3 DNA is preserved here, 42 bases in frame from base 1. CDR1 and CDR2 are drawn from the germline V gene: SGHNT, YENEEA. To sequence the TCRbeta CDR3 region, genomic DNA was isolated from the sorted cells. The immunoSEQ Assay was used to sequence the TCRbeta CDR3 regions. TCRdb holds this immuneACCESS table with in-frame rearrangements only. Some clones are missing; in checked studies, unresolved V genes explain under half, and the rest has no known cause. The sample profile shows tens of thousands of clones; around 86% of them were found once. The biggest ten clones account for approximately 2% of the sample.

The rearranged segments are TRBV11-3 and TRBJ1-1; TRBD1 fits 7 bases in the junction. The input for sequencing was CD4+ or CD8+ T cells sorted from blood, taken in a trial of the OX40 agonist ivuxolimab. This receptor was taken from an adult with an advanced solid tumor such as melanoma, head and neck, liver or kidney cancer. The CDR3 here reads CASSTGAQNTEAFF. The nucleotides are TGTGCCAGCAGCACAGGGGCTCAGAACACTGAAGCTTTCTTT.